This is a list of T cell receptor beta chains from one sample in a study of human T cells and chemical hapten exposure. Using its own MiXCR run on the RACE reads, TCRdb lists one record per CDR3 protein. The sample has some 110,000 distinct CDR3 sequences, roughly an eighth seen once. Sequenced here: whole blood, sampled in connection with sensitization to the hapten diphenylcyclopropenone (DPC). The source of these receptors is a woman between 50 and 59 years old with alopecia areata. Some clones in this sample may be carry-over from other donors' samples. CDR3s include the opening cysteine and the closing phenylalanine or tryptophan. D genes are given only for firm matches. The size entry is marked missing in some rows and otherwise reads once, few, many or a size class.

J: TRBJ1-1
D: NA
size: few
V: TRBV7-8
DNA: TGTGCCAGCAGCCACGAGGGGATCCGCGGAGCTTTCTTT
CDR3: CASSHEGIRGAFF

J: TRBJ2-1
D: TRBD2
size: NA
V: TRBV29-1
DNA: TGCAGCGGTGCTAGCGGGACTTCCTACAATGAGCAGTTCTTC
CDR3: CSGASGTSYNEQFF

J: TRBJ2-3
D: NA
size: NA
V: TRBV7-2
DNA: TGTGCCAGCAGCCCTCTTATCACAGATACGCAGTATTTT
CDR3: CASSPLITDTQYF

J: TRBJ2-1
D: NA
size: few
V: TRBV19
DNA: TGTGCCAGTAGTATCAGGGGCTCTCACAATGAGCAGTTCTTC
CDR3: CASSIRGSHNEQFF

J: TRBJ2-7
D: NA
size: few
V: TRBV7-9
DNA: TGTGCCAGCAGCTTAGCTCTGACACCCTACGAGCAGTACTTC
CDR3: CASSLALTPYEQYF

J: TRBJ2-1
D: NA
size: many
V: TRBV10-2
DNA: TGCGCCAGTGATGGGACACTGTACAATGAGCAGTTCTTC
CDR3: CASDGTLYNEQFF

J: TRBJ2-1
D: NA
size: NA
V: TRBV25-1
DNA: TGTGCCAGCATAGGTCTGGGTAATGAGCAGTTCTTC
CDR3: CASIGLGNEQFF

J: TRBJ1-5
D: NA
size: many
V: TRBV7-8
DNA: TGTGCCAGCAGCTTAGCGGATAGGCATCAGCCCCAGCATTTT
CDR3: CASSLADRHQPQHF

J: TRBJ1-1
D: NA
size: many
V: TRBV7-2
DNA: TGTGCCAGCAGCTCAGATAAGATTGCGAGCGCTTCTGCTGAAGCTTTCTTT
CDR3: CASSSDKIASASAEAFF

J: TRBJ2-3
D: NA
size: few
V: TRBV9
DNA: TGTGCCAGCAGCGTAGCCCTCACAGATACGCAGTATTTT
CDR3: CASSVALTDTQYF

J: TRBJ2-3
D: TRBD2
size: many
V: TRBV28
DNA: TGTGCCAGCAGTTCACTAGCGGGAGGGCCGAATACGCAGTATTTT
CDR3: CASSSLAGGPNTQYF

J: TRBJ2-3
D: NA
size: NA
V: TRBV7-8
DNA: TGTGCCAGCAGCTTAGCAGGGGTCTATACGCAGTATTTT
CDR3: CASSLAGVYTQYF

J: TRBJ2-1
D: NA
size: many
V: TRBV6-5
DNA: TGTGCCAGCAGTTACTGGGGGGAATGGAGGAATGAGCAGTTCTTC
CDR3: CASSYWGEWRNEQFF

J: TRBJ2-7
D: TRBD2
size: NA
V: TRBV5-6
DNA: TGTGCCAGCAGCTTGGGGCGTCCGGGACTAGTGTACGAGCAGTACTTC
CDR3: CASSLGRPGLVYEQYF

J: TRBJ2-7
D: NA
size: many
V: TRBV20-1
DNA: TGCAGTGCTAGCGTTGGCACGGGACCCGGCGAGCAGTACTTC
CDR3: CSASVGTGPGEQYF

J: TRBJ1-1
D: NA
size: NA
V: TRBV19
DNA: TGTGCCAGTAGTATAGAAGACCCCTTTTCAGCCGACGGTGAAGCTTTCTTT
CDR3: CASSIEDPFSADGEAFF

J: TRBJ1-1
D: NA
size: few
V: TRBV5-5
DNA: TGTGCCAGCAGCTTGATTATACAGGAGAACACTGAAGCTTTCTTT
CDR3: CASSLIIQENTEAFF

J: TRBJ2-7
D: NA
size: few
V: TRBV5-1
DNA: TGCGCCAGCAGACCCGCGCCTGGACAGACCTACGAGCAGTACTTC
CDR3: CASRPAPGQTYEQYF

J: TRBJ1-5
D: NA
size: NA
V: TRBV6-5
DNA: TGTGCCAGCAGTGCACTACTGGGCAATCAGCCCCAGCATTTT
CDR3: CASSALLGNQPQHF

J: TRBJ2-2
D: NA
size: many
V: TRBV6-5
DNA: TGTGCCAGCAGCAGGGGTACGAACACCGGGGAGCTGTTTTTT
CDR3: CASSRGTNTGELFF

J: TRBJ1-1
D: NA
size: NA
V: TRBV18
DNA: TGTGCCAGCTCACGAGAGGGCTCAGCTGAAGCTTTCTTT
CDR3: CASSREGSAEAFF

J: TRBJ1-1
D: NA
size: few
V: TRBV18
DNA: TGTGCCAGCTCACAGGGCGCGAACACTGAAGCTTTCTTT
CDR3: CASSQGANTEAFF

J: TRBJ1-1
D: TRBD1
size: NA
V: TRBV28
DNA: TGTGCCAGCGGCGGACTCGACAGGGACACTGAAGCTTTCTTT
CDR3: CASGGLDRDTEAFF

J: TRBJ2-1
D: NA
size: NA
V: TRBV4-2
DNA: TGTGCCAGCAGCCACTCTAGGGAGAACAATGAGCAGTTCTTC
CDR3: CASSHSRENNEQFF

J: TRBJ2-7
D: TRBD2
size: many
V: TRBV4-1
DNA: TGCGCCAGCAGTCTTTTGGGAGGGGCGATAGGTTCCTACGAGCAGTACTTC
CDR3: CASSLLGGAIGSYEQYF

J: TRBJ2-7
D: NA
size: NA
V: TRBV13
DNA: TGTGCCAGCAGCCCCACGGCCAGCGGCGGAATTTACGAGCAGTACTTC
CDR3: CASSPTASGGIYEQYF

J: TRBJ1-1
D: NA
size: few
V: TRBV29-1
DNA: TGCAGCGTTTACAGGCAAAACACTGAAGCTTTCTTT
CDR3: CSVYRQNTEAFF

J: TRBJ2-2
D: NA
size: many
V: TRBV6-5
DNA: TGTGCCAGCAGTTACCAACCCGTGGCCCCCACCGGGGAGCTGTTTTTT
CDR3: CASSYQPVAPTGELFF

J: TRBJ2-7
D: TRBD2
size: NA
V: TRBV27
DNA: TGTGCCAGCAGTTTCAGCGGGGGGGCCTTCTACGAGCAGTACTTC
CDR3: CASSFSGGAFYEQYF

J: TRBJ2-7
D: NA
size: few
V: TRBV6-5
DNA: TGTGCCAGCACTCTCGACCTGTACTCCTACGAGCAGTACTTC
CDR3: CASTLDLYSYEQYF

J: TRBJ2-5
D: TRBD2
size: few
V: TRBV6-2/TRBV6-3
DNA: TGTGCCAGCAGTTACGGGCTAGCGGGAAAAGAGACCCAGTACTTC
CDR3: CASSYGLAGKETQYF

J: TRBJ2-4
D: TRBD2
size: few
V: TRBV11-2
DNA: TGTGCCAGCAGCCCGAACATAGCGGGAGAGTTCCTCTTGAACATTCAGTACTTC
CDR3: CASSPNIAGEFLLNIQYF

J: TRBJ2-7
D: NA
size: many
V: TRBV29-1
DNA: TGCAGCGTTACCCGAGGGGACCACGAGCAGTACTTC
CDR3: CSVTRGDHEQYF

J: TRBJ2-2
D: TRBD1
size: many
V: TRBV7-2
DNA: TGTGCCAGCAGCTTACAGGGGGCGGGCACCGGGGAGCTGTTTTTT
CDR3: CASSLQGAGTGELFF

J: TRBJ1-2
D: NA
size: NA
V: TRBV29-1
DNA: TGCAGCGGACTCGTGAACTATGGCTACACCTTC
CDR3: CSGLVNYGYTF

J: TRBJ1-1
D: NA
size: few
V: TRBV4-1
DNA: TGCGCCAGCAGCCCTACCGTCCTGTACACTGAAGCTTTCTTT
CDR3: CASSPTVLYTEAFF

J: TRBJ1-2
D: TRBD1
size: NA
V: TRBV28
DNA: TGTGCCAGCAGGCCAGACAGGGGGAGAGGCTACACCTTC
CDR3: CASRPDRGRGYTF

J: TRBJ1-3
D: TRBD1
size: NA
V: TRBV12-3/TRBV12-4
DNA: TGTGCCAGCAACCCGGGACAGTACTCTGGAAACACCATATATTTT
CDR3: CASNPGQYSGNTIYF

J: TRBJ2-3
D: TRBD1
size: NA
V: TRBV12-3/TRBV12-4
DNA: TGTGCCAGCAGTCACCATCTTACAGGGGTGGATACGCAGTATTTT
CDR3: CASSHHLTGVDTQYF

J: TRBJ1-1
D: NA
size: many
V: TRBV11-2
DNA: TGTGCCAGCAGCTTCAGGGAGGCGAACACTGAAGCTTTCTTT
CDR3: CASSFREANTEAFF